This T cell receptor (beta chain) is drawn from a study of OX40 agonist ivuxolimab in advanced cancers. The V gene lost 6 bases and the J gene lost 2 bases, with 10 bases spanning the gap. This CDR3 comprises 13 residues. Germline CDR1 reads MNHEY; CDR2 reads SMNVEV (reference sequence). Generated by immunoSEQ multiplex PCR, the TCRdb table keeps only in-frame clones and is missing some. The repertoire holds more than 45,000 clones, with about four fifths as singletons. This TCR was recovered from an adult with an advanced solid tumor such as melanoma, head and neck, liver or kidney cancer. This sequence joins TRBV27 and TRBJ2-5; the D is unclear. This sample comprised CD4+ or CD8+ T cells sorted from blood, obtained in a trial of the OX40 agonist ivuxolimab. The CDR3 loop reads CASRFRRQETQYF. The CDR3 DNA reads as TGTGCCAGCAGGTTTCGCAGACAAGAGACCCAGTACTTC.